Only a few counts were recorded for the clone carrying this TCR beta chain. Its antigen remains unidentified. A much larger clone differs from this one at a single base, so this may be a read error. From the PCR reads, TCRdb called clonotypes with MiXCR, one entry per CDR3 protein. Here the sample spans about 63,000 distinct CDR3 sequences, about 19% being singletons. The sample belongs to a study of molecular identifiers for immune sequencing clone quantification. From germline, CDR1 is SGHDN and CDR2 FVKESK. The CDR3 is 16 amino acids. Study-wide results and caveats: Among effectors, clones above 20 RNA copies held over 98% of molecules; among naive cells, under 1%.

The chain carries TRBV14 and TRBJ1-2, with D possibly matching TRBD1 (6 bases). The receptor was isolated from a human donor in good health. Some libraries in this study had Jurkat cell RNA spiked in. Material: naive CD8+ T cells from blood, with Jurkat cell RNA spiked in. The sample's subset: FACS-sorted CD8+CD4-CCR7+CD45RA+ naive T cells. The CDR3 region has the DNA TGTGCCAGCGGCCAAGAATTCCCCGGGACACACTATGGCTACACCTTC. The encoded protein is CASGQEFPGTHYGYTF.